This TCR beta chain was observed in a study of cytomegalovirus exposure and HLA in healthy donors. Whole-study findings and limits: Later on, an analysis tied 18,000 or so TCR beta sequences to HLA alleles at 0.05 false discovery rate. The authors later found TCR association rates varying by HLA locus, with DRB1 most and HLA-C fewest. In an earlier analysis, most TCR beta V segments were productive about 87% or about 30% of the time.

The germline gives CDR1 MNHNS, CDR2 SASEGT. The CDR3 spans 14 residues. Comments on this clone: What it recognizes is unknown.

With 60 Vbeta and 13 Jbeta primers, the PCR was carried out. Original handling: Later reanalysis found approximately 80 million unique TCR beta chains, some 10 million of them shared. The assay was immunoSEQ multiplex PCR, and TCRdb's table has in-frame clones only and misses some. V and J calls and clone size are those listed in that table; D and trimming were worked out from the DNA. This table has about 76,000 clones, less than 80% appearing once. V gene TRBV6-1 combines with J gene TRBJ2-5; the D gene is possibly TRBD2 (6 bases). The DNA end is a closer match to TRBJ2-7, so the J assignment may be wrong. This sequence originates from a man aged 25 to 40 in good health and CMV-seronegative. Sequencing was done on a sample of PBMCs. Here the CDR3 reads CASSGRRGPYEQYF. Here the CDR3 DNA reads TGTGCCAGCAGCGGACGGCGGGGCCCCTACGAGCAGTACTTC.